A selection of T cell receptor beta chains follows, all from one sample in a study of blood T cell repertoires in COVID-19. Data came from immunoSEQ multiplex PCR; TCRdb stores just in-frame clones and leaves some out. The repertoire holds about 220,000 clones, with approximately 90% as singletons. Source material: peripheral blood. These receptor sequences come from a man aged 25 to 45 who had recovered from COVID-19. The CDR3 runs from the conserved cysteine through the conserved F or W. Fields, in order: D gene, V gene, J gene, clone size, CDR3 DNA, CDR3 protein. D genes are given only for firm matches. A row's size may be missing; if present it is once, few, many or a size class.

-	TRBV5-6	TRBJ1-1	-	TGTGCCAGCAGCTGGACAGCATTCATGAACACTGAAGCTTTCTTT	CASSWTAFMNTEAFF
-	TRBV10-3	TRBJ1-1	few	TGTGCCACCCGGGTGATAGGGGTGAACACTGAAGCTTTCTTT	CATRVIGVNTEAFF
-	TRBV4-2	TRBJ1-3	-	TGTGCCAGCAGCCAAGAAAGACAGCTCTCTGGAAACACCATATATTTT	CASSQERQLSGNTIYF
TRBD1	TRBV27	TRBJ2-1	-	TGTGCCAGCAGTTTGTCAGGGGGTCTCGCGGACAATGAGCAGTTCTTC	CASSLSGGLADNEQFF
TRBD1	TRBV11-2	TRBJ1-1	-	TGTGCCAGCAGCTTAACAGGGGAAAACACTGAAGCTTTCTTT	CASSLTGENTEAFF
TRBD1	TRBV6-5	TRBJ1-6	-	TGTGCCAGCAGTTACTACAGGGGTGAAAATTCACCCCTCCACTTT	CASSYYRGENSPLHF
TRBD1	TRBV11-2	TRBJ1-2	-	TGTGCCAGCAGCTTAAACAGGGGGCTAGACTATGGCTACACCTTC	CASSLNRGLDYGYTF
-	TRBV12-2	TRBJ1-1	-	TGTGCAAGTCGCTCCTGGAGACAGGGTGCTTTCTTT	CASRSWRQGAFF
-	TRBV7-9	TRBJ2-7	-	TGTGCCAGCAGCTTAGTTCGGGGCTACGAGCAGTACTTC	CASSLVRGYEQYF
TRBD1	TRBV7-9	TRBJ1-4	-	TGTGCCAGCAGCTTATTCCTTGACAGGGACGAAAAACTGTTTTTT	CASSLFLDRDEKLFF
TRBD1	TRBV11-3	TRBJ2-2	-	TGTGCCAGCAGCTTAGCGACAGGGTGGGCGGCCGGGGAGCTGTTTTTT	CASSLATGWAAGELFF